The 8 T cell receptor beta chains reported below all come from one sample, sequenced in a study of OX40 agonist ivuxolimab in advanced cancers. Profiled with immunoSEQ multiplex PCR; TCRdb holds only in-frame clones, not every one. The sample holds 70,000 to 95,000 clones, about 86% seen once. Sequenced material: CD4+ or CD8+ T cells sorted from blood, taken in a trial of the OX40 agonist ivuxolimab. These receptors came from an adult with an advanced solid tumor such as melanoma, head and neck, liver or kidney cancer.

This clone was seen just once. V usage is TRBV28 and J usage is TRBJ2-7; D unresolved. V was shortened by 2 bases and J by 2 bases, with 4 bases between the two germline ends. This CDR3 spans 12 amino acids. Per the germline V gene, CDR1 is MDHEN and CDR2 is SYDVKM. CDR3 loop: CASSLIPYEQYF. The CDR3 coding sequence is TGTGCCAGCAGTTTAATCCCCTACGAGCAGTACTTC. Full variable domain (outside the CDR3, taken from reference TRBV28 and TRBJ2-7): DVKVTQSSRYLVKRTGEKVFLECVQDMDHENMFWYRQDPGLGLRLIYFSYDVKMKEKGDIPEGYSVSREKKERFSLILESASTNQTSMYLCASSLIPYEQYFGPGTRLTVT.

This chain links TRBV30 with TRBJ2-7; TRBD2 agrees at 8 bases. From germline, CDR1 is GTSNPN and CDR2 SVGIG (reference sequence). The CDR3 totals 12 residues. The V segment lost 3 bases and the J segment 4 bases; nucleotides outside the gene matches: 2. CDR3 protein: CAWSGGGYEQYF. CDR3 DNA sequence: TGTGCCTGGAGCGGGGGGGGGTACGAGCAGTACTTC.

The chain combines TRBV28 with TRBJ2-3; 7 nucleotides agree with TRBD2. Germline V gives CDR1 MDHEN, CDR2 SYDVKM. This CDR3 spans 13 amino acids. Trimming at V came to 8 bases and at J to 6 bases, leaving 8 bases not matched to a gene. CDR3 region: CASDREERDTQYF. The DNA of the CDR3 is TGTGCCAGCGATCGGGAGGAGAGGGATACGCAGTATTTT. Full variable domain (remainder filled in from reference TRBV28 and TRBJ2-3): DVKVTQSSRYLVKRTGEKVFLECVQDMDHENMFWYRQDPGLGLRLIYFSYDVKMKEKGDIPEGYSVSREKKERFSLILESASTNQTSMYLCASDREERDTQYFGPGTRLTVL.

This clone came up once. The V and J genes are TRBV29-1 and TRBJ2-2; TRBD1 aligns across 7 bases. The germline CDR1 and CDR2 sequences are SQVTM and ANQGSEA. This CDR3 comprises 14 residues. V lost 5 bases, J lost 3 bases, and 6 bases stayed unmatched. The chain's CDR3 is CSVRQGSYTGELFF. The CDR3 region has the DNA TGCAGCGTTCGACAGGGAAGTTACACCGGGGAGCTGTTTTTT.

The chain recombines TRBV7-3 with TRBJ2-7, with D possibly being TRBD2 (6 bases). The V gene lost 1 base and the J gene lost 3 bases, with 10 bases spanning the gap. Germline CDR1 reads SGHTA; CDR2 reads FQGTGA. The CDR3 has 14 residues. The CDR3 loop is CASSLMGGNYEQYF. The CDR3, as DNA: TGTGCCAGCAGCTTAATGGGCGGGAACTACGAGCAGTACTTC.

V gene TRBV7-2 combines with J gene TRBJ1-4, with TRBD1 identical over 9 bases. CDR3 length equals 15 residues. After removal of 5 bases from V and 5 bases from J, the junction contained 6 bases not matched to a gene. Germline V gene data show CDR1 as SGHTA and CDR2 as FQGNSA. The CDR3 region has the DNA TGTGCCAGCAGCGAACAGGGGGCCCCCAATGAAAAACTGTTTTTT. Its translation is CASSEQGAPNEKLFF.

This sequence joins TRBV6-6 and TRBJ1-1; 8 bases match TRBD1. V trimming: 5 bases; J trimming: 5 bases; junction bases outside the gene matches: 10. CDR1 and CDR2 from the germline V gene are MNHNY and SVGAGI (reference sequence). The length of the CDR3 is 15 residues. For the CDR3, the DNA is TGTGCCAGCAGTGACCTCAGGACAGGGAGGACTGAAGCTTTCTTT. Amino acid sequence: CASSDLRTGRTEAFF.

As regards this clone: One junction end disagrees with the germline gene, perhaps due to a read error. The chain is built from TRBV9 and TRBJ2-1, with D uncertain. The CDR3 covers 14 residues. Germline V gene lookup returns CDR1 SGDLS and CDR2 YYNGEE. The CDR3 spells CVSSVGNLEREQFF. In nucleotides, the CDR3 is TGTGTCAGCAGCGTAGGGAATCTGGAGCGTGAGCAGTTCTTC.